This T cell receptor beta chain was found in a study of shared clonotypes between healthy human individuals. Study-wide background: There were three CD4 naive, three CD4 memory, two CD8 naive and one CD8 memory plates per donor.

Note on this clone: What it binds is unknown. Within the sample, other DNA sequences also encode this same CDR3.

All donors were healthy HIV-negative adults lacking recent acute infections or vaccinations. Data came from immunoSEQ multiplex PCR; TCRdb stores just in-frame clones and leaves some out. This table has approximately 2.3 million clones, approximately 93% appearing once. General study findings and limits: Sorted-subset sequencing, rarefaction showed, was incomplete despite large depth. Donor scarcity curtailed the genetic and exposure-history diversity represented herein.

This TCR derives from a man aged 18 to 29 in good health. Some clones in this sample may be carry-over from other donors' samples. The source material was naive CD4+ T cells from PBMCs. Subset noted: CD45RA+ positively selected.

The DNA of the CDR3 is TGTGCCAGCAGAACAGGGGGTGCTGGGGCCAACGTCCTGACTTTC. Residues: CASRTGGAGANVLTF. The V gene is TRBV6-1, the J gene TRBJ2-6; the match to TRBD1 covers 8 bases. The CDR3 contains 15 residues. Germline V gene data show CDR1 as MNHNS and CDR2 as SASEGT. V was clipped by 6 bases and J by 2 bases; unmatched bases: 3.